This is a list of T cell receptor beta chains from one sample in a study of radiation and T cells in renal cell carcinoma. Data came from immunoSEQ multiplex PCR; TCRdb stores just in-frame clones and leaves some out. Of approximately 45,000 clones in the sample, 65% to 90% were seen once. Here the sequenced sample was blood, taken from a patient whose treatment included radiotherapy and nephrectomy. The receptors originated from a woman in her sixties or seventies with renal cell carcinoma. Both conserved end residues are part of each CDR3.

14 TRBJ2-5 TRBV28 CASSFPRNQETQYF
15 TRBJ2-1 TRBV6-1 CASSATSTSYNEQFF
15 TRBJ2-7 TRBV19 CASSMPGEGFYEQYF
13 TRBJ2-7 TRBV7-2 CASSRDSSYEQYF
11 TRBJ1-1 TRBV29-1 CSVGANTEAFF
15 TRBJ1-1 TRBV7-9 CASSPGQGASTEAFF
17 TRBJ2-1 TRBV4-1 CASSHFGQGGSYNEQFF
14 TRBJ2-3 TRBV18 CASSPPGLTDTQYF
13 TRBJ2-7 TRBV11-2 CASSPGLAGELDF
14 TRBJ2-5 TRBV5-1 CASRLGGGQETQYF
14 TRBJ2-3 TRBV19 CASRLAGTTDTQYF
13 TRBJ2-7 TRBV19 CASSPAGREEQYF
13 TRBJ2-1 TRBV7-9 CASRFLAHNEQFF
15 TRBJ1-3 TRBV7-2 CASSLNRGGGNTIYF
11 TRBJ1-1 TRBV2 CASAMLGEAFF
16 TRBJ1-2 TRBV7-9 CASSSLLTGPLYGYTF
14 TRBJ2-5 TRBV10-1 CASSESGGLETQYF
18 TRBJ2-5 TRBV28 CASTPLEASGGYQETQYF
14 TRBJ2-5 TRBV5-1 CASSFGTPEETQYF
14 TRBJ1-6 TRBV5-1 CASSTRQGGLPLHF
12 TRBJ1-1 TRBV30 CAWSAGGPGAFF
15 TRBJ1-2 TRBV6-6 CASSTSREGGYGYTF
15 TRBJ1-1 TRBV18 CASSPLEGSVTEAFF
15 TRBJ2-3 TRBV5-4 CASRVAGASTDTQYF
13 TRBJ2-5 TRBV2 CASSGPHKETQYF
18 TRBJ2-3 TRBV27 CASSPSNLGTGLPDTQYF
15 TRBJ2-3 TRBV5-1 CASSLSGYSTDTQYF